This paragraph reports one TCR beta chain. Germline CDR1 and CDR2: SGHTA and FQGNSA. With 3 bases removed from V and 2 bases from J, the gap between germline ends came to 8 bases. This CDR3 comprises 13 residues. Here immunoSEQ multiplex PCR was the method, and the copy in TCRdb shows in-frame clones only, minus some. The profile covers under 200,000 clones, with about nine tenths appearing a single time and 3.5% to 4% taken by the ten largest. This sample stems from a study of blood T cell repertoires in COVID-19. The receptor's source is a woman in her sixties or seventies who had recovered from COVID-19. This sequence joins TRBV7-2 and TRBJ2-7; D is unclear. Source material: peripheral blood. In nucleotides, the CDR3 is TGTGCCAGCAGCTTGACATCTCCCTACGAGCAGTACTTC. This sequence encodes CASSLTSPYEQYF.